This TCR beta chain was retrieved from a study of CD8+ T cells in alopecia areata. Study as a whole: Oral tofacitinib (5 to 10 mg twice daily) was administered to treated patients.

The CDR3 has 14 residues. V was pared by 4 bases and J by 3 bases, with 2 bases of the junction left unmatched. CDR1 and CDR2 from the germline V gene are SGHRS and YFSETQ. cDNA prepared by RNA extraction and subsequent reverse transcription served as the template for sequencing. TCRdb's table, derived via immunoSEQ multiplex PCR, lists solely in-frame clones and lacks some. Of some 200,000 clones listed, approximately 56% are singletons. Documented treatment: oral pan-JAK inhibitor, 5-10 mg twice daily. A word on this clone: Its antigen is undetermined.

General study findings and limits: Under tofacitinib, fewer expanded CD8+ clones appeared among the top 100 scalp clones.

The source is a human donor with alopecia areata. Specimen: CD4+ T cells sorted from blood, collected at week 4, from a patient treated with tofacitinib. V is TRBV5-1 and J is TRBJ2-5; 11 bases are a match to TRBD1. CDR3 sequence reads: CASSLGQGEETQYF. For the CDR3, the DNA is TGCGCCAGCAGCCTGGGACAGGGGGAAGAGACCCAGTACTTC. The variable domain in full, completed from reference TRBV5-1 and TRBJ2-5, reads KAGVTQTPRYLIKTRGQQVTLSCSPISGHRSVSWYQQTPGQGLQFLFEYFSETQRNKGNFPGRFSGRQFSNSRSEMNVSTLELGDSALYLCASSLGQGEETQYFGPGTRLLVL.